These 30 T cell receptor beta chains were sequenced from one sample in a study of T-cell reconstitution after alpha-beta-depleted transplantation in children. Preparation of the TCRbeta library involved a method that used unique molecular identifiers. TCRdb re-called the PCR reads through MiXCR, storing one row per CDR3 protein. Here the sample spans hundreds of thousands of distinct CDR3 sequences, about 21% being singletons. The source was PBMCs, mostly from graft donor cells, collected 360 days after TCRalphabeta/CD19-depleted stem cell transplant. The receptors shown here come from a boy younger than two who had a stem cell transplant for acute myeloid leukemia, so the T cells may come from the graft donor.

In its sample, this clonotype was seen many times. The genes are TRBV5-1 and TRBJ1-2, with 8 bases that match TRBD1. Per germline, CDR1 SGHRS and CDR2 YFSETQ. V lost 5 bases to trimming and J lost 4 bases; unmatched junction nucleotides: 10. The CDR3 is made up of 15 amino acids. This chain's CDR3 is CASRYGTGSTYGYTF. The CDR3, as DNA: TGCGCCAGCAGATACGGGACAGGTTCAACCTATGGCTACACCTTC.

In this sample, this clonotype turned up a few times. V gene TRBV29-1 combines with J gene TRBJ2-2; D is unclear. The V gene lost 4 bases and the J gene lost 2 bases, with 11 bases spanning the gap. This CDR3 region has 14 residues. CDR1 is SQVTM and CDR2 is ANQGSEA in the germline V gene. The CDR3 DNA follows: TGCAGCGTTGTAGGGTCAGGAAACACCGGGGAGCTGTTTTTT. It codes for CSVVGSGNTGELFF.

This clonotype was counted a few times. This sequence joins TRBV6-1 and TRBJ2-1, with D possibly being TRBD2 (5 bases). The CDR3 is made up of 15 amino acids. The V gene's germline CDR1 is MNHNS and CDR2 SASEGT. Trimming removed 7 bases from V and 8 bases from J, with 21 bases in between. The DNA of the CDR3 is TGTGCCAGCACCCCCGGCCGAGGACTTTTAGATGAGCAGTTCTTC. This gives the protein CASTPGRGLLDEQFF.

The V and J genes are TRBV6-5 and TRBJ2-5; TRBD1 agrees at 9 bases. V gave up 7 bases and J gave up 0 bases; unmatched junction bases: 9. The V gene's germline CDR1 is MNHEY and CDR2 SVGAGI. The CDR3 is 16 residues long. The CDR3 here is CASTRTGAIYQETQYF. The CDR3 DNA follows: TGTGCCAGCACCCGGACAGGGGCGATATACCAAGAGACCCAGTACTTC.

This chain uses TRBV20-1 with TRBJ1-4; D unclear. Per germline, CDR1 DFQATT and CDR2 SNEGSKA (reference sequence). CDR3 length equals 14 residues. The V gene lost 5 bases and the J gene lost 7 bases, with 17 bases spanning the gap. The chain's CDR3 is CSAQEREGSEKLFF. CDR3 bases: TGCAGTGCTCAAGAGCGGGAAGGGAGTGAAAAACTGTTTTTT.

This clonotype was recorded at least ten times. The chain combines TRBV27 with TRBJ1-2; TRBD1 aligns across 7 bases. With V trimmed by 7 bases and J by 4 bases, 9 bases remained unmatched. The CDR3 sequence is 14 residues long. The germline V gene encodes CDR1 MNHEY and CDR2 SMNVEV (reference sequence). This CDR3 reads CASMKRGPGYGYTF. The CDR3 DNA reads TGTGCCAGCATGAAGAGGGGGCCAGGCTATGGCTACACCTTC.

The CDR3 sequence is CASSYLPGGWIDEQFF. In DNA, the CDR3 is TGTGCCAGCAGCTACCTTCCAGGGGGCTGGATCGATGAGCAGTTCTTC. This sequence joins TRBV6-5 and TRBJ2-1; 8 nucleotides align to TRBD1. This CDR3 is built from 16 residues. Germline-derived CDR1 and CDR2 are MNHEY and SVGAGI. The trim removed 6 bases at V and 8 bases at J, leaving 15 bases unmatched.

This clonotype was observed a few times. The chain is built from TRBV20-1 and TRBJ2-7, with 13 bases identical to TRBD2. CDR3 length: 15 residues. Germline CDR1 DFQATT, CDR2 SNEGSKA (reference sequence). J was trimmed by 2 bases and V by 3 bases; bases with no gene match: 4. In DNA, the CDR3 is TGCAGTGCTAGTGCCGGGACTAGCGGGGCCTACGAGCAGTACTTC. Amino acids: CSASAGTSGAYEQYF.

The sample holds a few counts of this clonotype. CDR3 bases: TGTGCCAGCATCCCACTCCTAGCGGGGGGAGATACGCAGTATTTT. This sequence encodes CASIPLLAGGDTQYF. This chain connects TRBV12-3 or TRBV12-4 to TRBJ2-3, with 11 bases lining up with TRBD2. The CDR3 is made up of 15 amino acids. With 7 bases clipped from V and 5 bases from J, the junction kept 8 bases outside the gene matches.

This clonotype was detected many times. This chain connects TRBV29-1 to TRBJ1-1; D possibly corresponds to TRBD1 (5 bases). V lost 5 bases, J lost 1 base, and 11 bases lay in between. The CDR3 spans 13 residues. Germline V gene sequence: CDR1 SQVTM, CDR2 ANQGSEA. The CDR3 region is CSVTAQGNTEAFF. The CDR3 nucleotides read TGCAGCGTTACGGCCCAGGGGAACACTGAAGCTTTCTTT.

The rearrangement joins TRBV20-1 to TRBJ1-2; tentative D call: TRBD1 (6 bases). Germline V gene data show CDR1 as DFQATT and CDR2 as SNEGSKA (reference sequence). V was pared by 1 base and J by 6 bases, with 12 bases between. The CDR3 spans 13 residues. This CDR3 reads CSARAENRDGYTF. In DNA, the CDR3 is TGCAGTGCTAGAGCCGAGAACAGGGATGGCTACACCTTC.

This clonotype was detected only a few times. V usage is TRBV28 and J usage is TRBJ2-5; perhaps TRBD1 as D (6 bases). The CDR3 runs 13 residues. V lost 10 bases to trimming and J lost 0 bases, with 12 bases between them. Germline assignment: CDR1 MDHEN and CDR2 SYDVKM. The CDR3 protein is CATFDRYQETQYF. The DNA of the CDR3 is TGTGCCACCTTCGACAGGTACCAAGAGACCCAGTACTTC. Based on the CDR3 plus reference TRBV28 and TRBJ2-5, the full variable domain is DVKVTQSSRYLVKRTGEKVFLECVQDMDHENMFWYRQDPGLGLRLIYFSYDVKMKEKGDIPEGYSVSREKKERFSLILESASTNQTSMYLCATFDRYQETQYFGPGTRLLVL.

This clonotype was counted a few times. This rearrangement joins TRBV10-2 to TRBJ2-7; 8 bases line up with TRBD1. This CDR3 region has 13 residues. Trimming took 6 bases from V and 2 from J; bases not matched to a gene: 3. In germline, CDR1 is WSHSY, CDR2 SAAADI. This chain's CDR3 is CASRDRETYEQYV. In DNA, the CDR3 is TGCGCCAGCAGGGACAGGGAGACCTACGAGCAGTACGTC.

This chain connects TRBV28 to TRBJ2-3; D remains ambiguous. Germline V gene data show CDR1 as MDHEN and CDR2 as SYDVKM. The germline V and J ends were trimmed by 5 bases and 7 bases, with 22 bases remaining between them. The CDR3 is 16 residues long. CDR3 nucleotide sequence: TGTGCCAGCAGTCCACCCCGGCCAGAAAGGGTCAATACGCAGTATTTT. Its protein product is CASSPPRPERVNTQYF. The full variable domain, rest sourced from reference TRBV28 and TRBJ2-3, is DVKVTQSSRYLVKRTGEKVFLECVQDMDHENMFWYRQDPGLGLRLIYFSYDVKMKEKGDIPEGYSVSREKKERFSLILESASTNQTSMYLCASSPPRPERVNTQYFGPGTRLTVL.

CDR3: CASSSGQSYEQYF. CDR3 in DNA: TGCGCCAGCAGCTCGGGACAGTCCTACGAGCAGTACTTC. The chain joins TRBV5-1 to TRBJ2-7, with 7 bases identical to TRBD1. The germline V gene encodes CDR1 SGHRS and CDR2 YFSETQ. V shed 3 bases and J 1 base; nucleotides not matched to a gene: 1. The CDR3 is made up of 13 amino acids. Full variable domain (outside the CDR3, taken from reference TRBV5-1 and TRBJ2-7): KAGVTQTPRYLIKTRGQQVTLSCSPISGHRSVSWYQQTPGQGLQFLFEYFSETQRNKGNFPGRFSGRQFSNSRSEMNVSTLELGDSALYLCASSSGQSYEQYFGPGTRLTVT.

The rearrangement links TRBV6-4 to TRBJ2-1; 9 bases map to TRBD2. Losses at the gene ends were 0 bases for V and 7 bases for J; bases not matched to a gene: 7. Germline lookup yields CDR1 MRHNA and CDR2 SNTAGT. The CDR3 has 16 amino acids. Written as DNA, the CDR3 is TGTGCCAGCAGTGACTCGGGTGCGGGGGGGCCGAATGAGCAGTTCTTC. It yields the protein CASSDSGAGGPNEQFF.

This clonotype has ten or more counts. The CDR3 sequence is CASSSPGGYAGGPYNEQFF. The DNA for the CDR3 is TGTGCCAGCAGCTCCCCGGGGGGGTACGCGGGGGGGCCTTACAATGAGCAGTTCTTC. V and J are TRBV11-2 and TRBJ2-1, with 9 bases matching TRBD2. This CDR3 is built from 19 residues. Germline V gene lookup returns CDR1 SGHAT and CDR2 FQNNGV. Trimming cost V 4 bases and J 4 bases; bases outside gene matches: 17.

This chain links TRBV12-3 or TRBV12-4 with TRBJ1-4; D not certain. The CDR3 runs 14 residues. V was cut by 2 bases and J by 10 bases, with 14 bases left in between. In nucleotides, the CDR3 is TGTGCCAGCAGTTTATCAAGTGGAGGAGGAAAACTGTTTTTT. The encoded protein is CASSLSSGGGKLFF.

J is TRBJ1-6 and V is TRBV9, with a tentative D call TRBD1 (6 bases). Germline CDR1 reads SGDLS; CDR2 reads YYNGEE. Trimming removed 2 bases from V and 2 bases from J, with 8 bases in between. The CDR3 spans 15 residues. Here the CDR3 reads CASSVDSAYNSPLHF. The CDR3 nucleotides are TGTGCCAGCAGCGTGGACAGCGCCTATAATTCACCCCTCCACTTT.

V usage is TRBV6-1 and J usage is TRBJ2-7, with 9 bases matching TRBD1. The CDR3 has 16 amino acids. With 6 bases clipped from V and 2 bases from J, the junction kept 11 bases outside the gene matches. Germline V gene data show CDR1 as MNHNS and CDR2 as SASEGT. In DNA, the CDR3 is TGTGCCAGCAGGTCCCGGGACAGGGCCGTAACCTACGAGCAGTACTTC. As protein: CASRSRDRAVTYEQYF.

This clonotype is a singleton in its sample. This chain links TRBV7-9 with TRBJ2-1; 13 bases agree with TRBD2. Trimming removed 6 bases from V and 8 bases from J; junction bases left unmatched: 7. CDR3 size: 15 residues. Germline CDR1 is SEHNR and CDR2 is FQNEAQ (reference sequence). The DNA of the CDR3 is TGTGCCAGCAGTCAAGGACTAGCGGGGGTCTATGAGCAGTTCTTC. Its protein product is CASSQGLAGVYEQFF.

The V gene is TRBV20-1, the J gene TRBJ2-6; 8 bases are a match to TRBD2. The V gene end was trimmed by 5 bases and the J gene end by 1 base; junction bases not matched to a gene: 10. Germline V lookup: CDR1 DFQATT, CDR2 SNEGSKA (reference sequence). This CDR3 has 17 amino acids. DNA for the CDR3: TGCAGTGCTCGTTCGCCAGCGGGGGAATCTGGGGCCAACGTCCTGACTTTC. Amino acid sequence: CSARSPAGESGANVLTF.

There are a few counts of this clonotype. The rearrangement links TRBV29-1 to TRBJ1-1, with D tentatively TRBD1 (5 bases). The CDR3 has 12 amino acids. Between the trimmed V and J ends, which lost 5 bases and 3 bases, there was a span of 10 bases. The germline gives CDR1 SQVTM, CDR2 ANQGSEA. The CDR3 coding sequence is TGCAGCGTTTCCGCAGGGTACACTGAAGCTTTCTTT. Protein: CSVSAGYTEAFF. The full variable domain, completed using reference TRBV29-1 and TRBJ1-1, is SAVISQKPSRDICQRGTSLTIQCQVDSQVTMMFWYRQQPGQSLTLIATANQGSEATYESGFVIDKFPISRPNLTFSTLTVSNMSPEDSSIYLCSVSAGYTEAFFGQGTRLTVV.

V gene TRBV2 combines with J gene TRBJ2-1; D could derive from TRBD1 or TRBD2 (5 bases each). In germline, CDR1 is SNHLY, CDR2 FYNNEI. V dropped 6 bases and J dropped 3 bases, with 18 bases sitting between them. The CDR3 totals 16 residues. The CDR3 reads CASSGLRGKIYNEQFF. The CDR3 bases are TGTGCCAGCAGCGGGCTACGGGGCAAAATCTACAATGAGCAGTTCTTC. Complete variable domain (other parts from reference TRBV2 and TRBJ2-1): EPEVTQTPSHQVTQMGQEVILRCVPISNHLYFYWYRQILGQKVEFLVSFYNNEISEKSEIFDDQFSVERPDGSNFTLKIRSTKLEDSAMYFCASSGLRGKIYNEQFFGPGTRLTVL.

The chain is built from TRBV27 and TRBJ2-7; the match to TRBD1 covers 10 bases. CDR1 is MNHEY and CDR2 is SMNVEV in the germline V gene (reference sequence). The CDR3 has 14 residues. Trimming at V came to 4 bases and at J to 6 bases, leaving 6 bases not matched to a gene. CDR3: CASSSADRGGEQYV. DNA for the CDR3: TGTGCCAGCAGTTCCGCGGACAGGGGGGGCGAGCAGTACGTC.

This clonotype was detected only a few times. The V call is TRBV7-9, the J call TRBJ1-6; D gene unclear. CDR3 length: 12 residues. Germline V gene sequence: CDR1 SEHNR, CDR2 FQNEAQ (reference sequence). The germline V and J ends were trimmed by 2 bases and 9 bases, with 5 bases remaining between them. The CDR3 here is CASSLFGSPLHF. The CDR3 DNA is TGTGCCAGCAGCTTATTCGGTTCACCCCTCCACTTT.

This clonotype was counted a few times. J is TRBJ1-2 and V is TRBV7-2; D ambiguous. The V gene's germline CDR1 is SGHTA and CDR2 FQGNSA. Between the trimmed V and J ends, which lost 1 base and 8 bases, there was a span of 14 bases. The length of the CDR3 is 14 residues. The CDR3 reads CASSLEGVTRGYTF. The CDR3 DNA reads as TGTGCCAGCAGCTTAGAGGGAGTAACTAGAGGCTACACCTTC. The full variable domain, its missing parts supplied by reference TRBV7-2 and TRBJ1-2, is GAGVSQSPSNKVTEKGKDVELRCDPISGHTALYWYRQSLGQGLEFLIYFQGNSAPDKSGLPSDRFSAERTGGSVSTLTIQRTQQEDSAVYLCASSLEGVTRGYTFGSGTRLTVV.

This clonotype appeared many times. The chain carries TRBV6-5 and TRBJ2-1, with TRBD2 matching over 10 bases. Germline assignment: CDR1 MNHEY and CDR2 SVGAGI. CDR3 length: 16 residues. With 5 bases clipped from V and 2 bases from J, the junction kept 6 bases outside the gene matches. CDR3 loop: CASSRLAGTTYNEQFF. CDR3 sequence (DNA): TGTGCCAGCAGTAGACTAGCGGGCACGACCTACAATGAGCAGTTCTTC.

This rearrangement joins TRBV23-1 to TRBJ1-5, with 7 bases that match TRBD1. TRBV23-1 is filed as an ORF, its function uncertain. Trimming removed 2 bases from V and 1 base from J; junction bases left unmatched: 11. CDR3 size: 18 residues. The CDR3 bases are TGCGCCAGCAGTCAACCATTCCACAGGGGAAGGAGCAATCAGCCCCAGCATTTT. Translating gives CASSQPFHRGRSNQPQHF.

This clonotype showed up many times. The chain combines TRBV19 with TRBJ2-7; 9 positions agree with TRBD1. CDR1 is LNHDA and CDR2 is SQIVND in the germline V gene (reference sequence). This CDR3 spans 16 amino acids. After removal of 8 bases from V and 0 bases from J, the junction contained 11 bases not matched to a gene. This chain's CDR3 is CASHPNPTGGSYEQYV. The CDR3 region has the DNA TGTGCCAGTCACCCTAACCCGACAGGGGGCTCCTACGAGCAGTACGTC.